This is a list of T cell receptor beta chains from one sample in a study of control samples from healthy donors and cancer patients. The method was immunoSEQ multiplex PCR; TCRdb's version includes in-frame clones alone and lacks a portion of them. The table records some 71,000 clones, 90% of them present only once. The sequenced material came from PBMCs. All receptors derive from a woman in her 50s with colorectal cancer. CDR3s include the opening cysteine and the closing phenylalanine or tryptophan.

11 | TRBV19 | CASSGGDTQYF
16 | TRBV19 | CASSARGAGVGETQYF
14 | TRBV19 | CASSIEGLQETQYF
15 | TRBV6-1 | CASSEMAGLPYGQYF
14 | TRBV19 | CASKTEPSTDTQYF
13 | TRBV20-1 | CSASPLDGNTIYF
16 | TRBV7-8 | CASSLGSGSLTDTQYF
16 | TRBV6-5 | CASSYSRGTVGDEQFF
16 | TRBV9 | CASSPNPGSGANVLTF
16 | TRBV5-1 | CASSPGTGLGVETQYF
15 | TRBV6-6 | CASTIAGGSSYEQYF
16 | TRBV2 | CASRGKGQGYNSPLHF
13 | TRBV7-8 | CASSIQGNTEAFF
18 | TRBV5-1 | CASSLGQGPRFSYNEQFF
18 | TRBV2 | CASSETPPTGYANYGYTF
16 | TRBV28 | CASTLPRDRGIAEAFF
14 | TRBV30 | CAWVAGRRNTEAFF
13 | TRBV6-2/TRBV6-3 | CASSDGFNQPQHF
12 | TRBV6-1 | CASSEARQPQHF
17 | TRBV3-1/TRBV3-2 | CASSQEIERGVSDTQYF
18 | TRBV21-1 | CASSHPGGNSGDSYEQYF
16 | TRBV2 | CASSPTSGRPTDTQYF
15 | TRBV28 | CASSFPSRGENTIYF
15 | TRBV9 | CASSVERTMNTEAFF